This passage covers 21 T cell receptor beta chains from one sample sequenced in a study of identical twins. TCRdb reprocessed the 5' RACE reads with MiXCR, giving one entry per CDR3 protein. The sample carries more than 1.5 million distinct CDR3 sequences, about 32% recorded once. Source material: cord blood. These receptor sequences come from a newborn girl in good health.

This clonotype was counted only a few times. This chain connects TRBV7-9 to TRBJ1-6, with TRBD1 matching over 7 bases. The junction had 7 bases not matched to a gene; V was cut back by 5 bases and J by 6 bases. The CDR3 contains 15 residues. Per the germline V gene, CDR1 is SEHNR and CDR2 is FQNEAQ (reference sequence). CDR3 in DNA: TGTGCCAGCAGCCGACGACAGGGTGTTAATTCACCCCTCCACTTT. Its translation is CASSRRQGVNSPLHF.

This clonotype appeared a few times. This chain links TRBV6-6 with TRBJ2-5; TRBD1 aligns across 7 bases. CDR3 length: 15 amino acids. Per the germline V gene, CDR1 is MNHNY and CDR2 is SVGAGI (reference sequence). After removal of 2 bases from V and 5 bases from J, the junction contained 8 bases not matched to a gene. The CDR3 spells CASSYDKGAVETQYF. In DNA, the CDR3 is TGTGCCAGCAGTTACGACAAGGGGGCGGTTGAGACCCAGTACTTC.

V is TRBV6-5 and J is TRBJ1-2; a possible D gene is TRBD1 (6 bases). The CDR3 length is 16 residues. Per the germline V gene, CDR1 is MNHEY and CDR2 is SVGAGI. Trimming removed 0 bases from V and 4 bases from J, with 15 bases in between. In nucleotides, the CDR3 is TGTGCCAGCAGTTACTCGTGGGCGGGGGCCAGCTATGGCTACACCTTC. Translating it yields CASSYSWAGASYGYTF.

This clonotype was counted many times. The chain has TRBV2 and TRBJ2-3; TRBD2 matches at 12 bases. This CDR3 has 15 amino acids. The germline CDR1 and CDR2 sequences are SNHLY and FYNNEI. With V trimmed by 6 bases and J by 2 bases, 3 bases remained unmatched. The CDR3 loop is CASRGLAGFTDTQYF. The CDR3 nucleotides read TGTGCCAGCAGGGGACTAGCGGGTTTCACAGATACGCAGTATTTT.

This chain uses TRBV5-4 with TRBJ2-5, with 8 bases aligning to TRBD1. CDR3 size: 17 residues. The germline CDR1 and CDR2 sequences are SGHNT and YYREEE (reference sequence). V gave up 2 bases and J gave up 4 bases; unmatched junction bases: 13. The CDR3 nucleotides are TGTGCCAGCAGCTTTTGGCGTTGGCAGGGGGCGGGAGAGACCCAGTACTTC. Protein product: CASSFWRWQGAGETQYF. Drawing the rest from reference TRBV5-4 and TRBJ2-5, the complete variable domain is ETGVTQSPTHLIKTRGQQVTLRCSSQSGHNTVSWYQQALGQGPQFIFQYYREEENGRGNFPPRFSGLQFPNYSSELNVNALELDDSALYLCASSFWRWQGAGETQYFGPGTRLLVL.

The sample holds a few counts of this clonotype. The chain couples TRBV4-2 to TRBJ2-4; D ambiguous. Trimming stripped 4 bases from V and 15 bases from J, with 19 bases between. The V gene's germline CDR1 is LGHNA and CDR2 YNFKEQ. The length of the CDR3 is 13 residues. CDR3 in amino acids: CASSPRLNPGPYF. In DNA form, the CDR3 reads TGTGCCAGCAGCCCACGTCTAAACCCCGGGCCGTACTTC.

This clonotype occurred a few times. This sequence joins TRBV5-8 and TRBJ2-1; 8 bases map to TRBD1. This CDR3 comprises 16 residues. V shed 2 bases, J shed 5 bases, and the junction held 9 bases outside the gene matches. Germline CDR1 and CDR2: SGHTS and YDEGEE. The CDR3 DNA reads TGTGCCAGCAGCTTTGGCCCGGGACAGGAGGACAATGAGCAGTTCTTC. Protein: CASSFGPGQEDNEQFF.

The table lists this clonotype with a few counts. J is TRBJ1-1 and V is TRBV15, with D unresolved. CDR3 size: 14 residues. V shed 0 bases and J shed 2 bases, with 7 bases lying between them. Per germline, CDR1 LNHNV and CDR2 YYDKDF (reference sequence). In DNA, the CDR3 is TGTGCCACCAGCAGAGATCCCTCCAACACTGAAGCTTTCTTT. As protein: CATSRDPSNTEAFF.

This clonotype has more than one count but fewer than ten. The V gene is TRBV6-5, the J gene TRBJ2-3; either TRBD1 or TRBD2 may supply D (6 bases each). CDR1 is MNHEY and CDR2 is SVGAGI in the germline V gene. Deletions cut 7 bases from V and 1 base from J, with 12 bases between. The CDR3 sequence is 14 residues long. The CDR3 region is CASTVRGGTDTQYF. CDR3 nucleotides: TGTGCCAGCACCGTAAGGGGGGGCACAGATACGCAGTATTTT.

This clonotype came up many times. J is TRBJ2-7 and V is TRBV2, with 8 positions matching TRBD1. In germline, CDR1 is SNHLY, CDR2 FYNNEI. The CDR3 totals 13 residues. Unmatched junction bases numbered 2, after V lost 5 bases and J lost 2 bases. The CDR3 is CASSRQGTYEQYF. The DNA for the CDR3 is TGTGCCAGCAGTAGACAGGGGACCTACGAGCAGTACTTC.

Notes on this clonotype: A much larger clone lies a single base off, so this may be a read error. The CDR3 loop reads CASSQDRGQGYEQFF. For the CDR3, the DNA is TGTGCCAGCAGCCAAGACAGAGGACAGGGTTACGAGCAGTTCTTC. V usage is TRBV4-2 and J usage is TRBJ2-1, with TRBD1 identical over 8 bases. This CDR3 region has 15 residues. V lost 0 bases to trimming and J lost 10 bases; unmatched junction nucleotides: 8. The V gene's germline CDR1 is LGHNA and CDR2 YNFKEQ.

The rearrangement joins TRBV21-1 to TRBJ1-1. TRBV21-1 is assigned pseudogene status. CDR3 length: 12 amino acids. The CDR3 is CASRPRDTEAFF. The CDR3 coding sequence is TGTGCCAGCAGGCCGCGGGACACTGAAGCTTTCTTT.

This clonotype turned up a few times. The chain employs TRBV6-6 and TRBJ1-1; tentatively, D is TRBD1 (5 bases). The ends were cut back, 2 bases at V and 6 bases at J, with 13 bases in the middle. The CDR3 is 14 amino acids. The V gene's germline CDR1 is MNHNY and CDR2 SVGAGI (reference sequence). CDR3 amino acids: CASSYAAGRPEAFF. The DNA for the CDR3 is TGTGCCAGCAGTTACGCGGCGGGGCGGCCTGAAGCTTTCTTT.

DNA for the CDR3: TGCAGTGCTAGAGATGGTCGAGGTTTTGAAGCTTTCTTT. The encoded protein is CSARDGRGFEAFF. J is TRBJ1-1 and V is TRBV20-1; D gene uncertain. The CDR3 sequence is 13 residues long. Trimming took off 0 bases at V and 7 bases at J, with 12 bases between the two ends. CDR1 is DFQATT and CDR2 is SNEGSKA in the germline V gene (reference sequence).

J is TRBJ2-1 and V is TRBV20-1; no reliable D call. Germline CDR1 DFQATT, CDR2 SNEGSKA (reference sequence). Between the trimmed V and J ends, which lost 7 bases and 3 bases, there was a span of 16 bases. The CDR3 is 14 amino acids. CDR3 residues: CSDAGRDGYNEQFF. In nucleotides, the CDR3 is TGCAGTGACGCAGGTCGAGACGGCTACAATGAGCAGTTCTTC.

The V and J genes are TRBV12-3 or TRBV12-4 and TRBJ2-1, with a possible D match to TRBD2 (5 bases). This CDR3 comprises 20 residues. V lost 0 bases and J 0 bases, leaving 21 bases between the germline ends. In DNA, the CDR3 is TGTGCCAGCAGTTTAGCGCCTCTTCTAGCCCCCCCGCGCTCCTACAATGAGCAGTTCTTC. It translates to CASSLAPLLAPPRSYNEQFF.

This clonotype was counted only a few times. The gene calls are TRBV20-1 and TRBJ2-1, with 7 positions matching TRBD2. V gave up 5 bases and J gave up 8 bases; unmatched junction bases: 3. Looked up from germline, CDR1 is DFQATT and CDR2 is SNEGSKA (reference sequence). This CDR3 spans 11 amino acids. The CDR3 loop is CSAGLVDEQFF. Here the CDR3 DNA reads TGCAGTGCTGGACTAGTGGATGAGCAGTTCTTC.

This clonotype turned up a few times. The chain has TRBV7-2 and TRBJ2-1; TRBD2 might be the D (5 bases). CDR3 length: 14 amino acids. The V and J ends lost 9 bases and 4 bases respectively, with 16 bases between them. Looked up from germline, CDR1 is SGHTA and CDR2 is FQGNSA. CDR3 loop: CASSRTWGYNEQFF. In nucleotides, the CDR3 is TGTGCCAGTTCGCGGACTTGGGGTTACAATGAGCAGTTCTTC.

This clonotype occurred many times. V gene TRBV9 combines with J gene TRBJ1-2, with unresolved D. This CDR3 is 14 amino acids long. V dropped 0 bases and J dropped 2 bases, with 8 bases sitting between them. Germline CDR1 reads SGDLS; CDR2 reads YYNGEE. The CDR3 DNA follows: TGTGCCAGCAGCGTAGCTAACGGGAACTATGGCTACACCTTC. Amino acid sequence: CASSVANGNYGYTF.

The chain links TRBV10-3 to TRBJ2-7, with D perhaps given as TRBD1 or TRBD2 (5 bases each). This CDR3 region has 13 residues. Per the germline V gene, CDR1 is ENHRY and CDR2 is SYGVKD. V shed 8 bases and J shed 3 bases, with 14 bases lying between them. The CDR3 protein is CAIGAAGSYEQYF. For the CDR3, the DNA is TGTGCCATCGGTGCTGCAGGGAGCTACGAGCAGTACTTC.

V usage is TRBV10-3 and J usage is TRBJ2-1; 8 bases line up with TRBD1. Germline loops: CDR1 ENHRY, CDR2 SYGVKD. Unmatched junction bases numbered 13, after V lost 2 bases and J lost 13 bases. CDR3 length equals 15 residues. The CDR3, as DNA: TGTGCCATCAGTGAGGTGGCAGGGGGCCGAGAGACCCAGTTCTTC. Protein product: CAISEVAGGRETQFF.